This record covers a single T cell receptor (beta chain). Trimming removed 1 base from V and 7 bases from J; junction bases left unmatched: 13. Germline V lookup: CDR1 SGHRS, CDR2 YFSETQ. This CDR3 has 17 residues. The source of the sample is a study of T cell changes during pregnancy in multiple sclerosis. Produced via immunoSEQ multiplex PCR; TCRdb's table is partial and in-frame only. Among some 70,000 clones, more than 85% were seen once, and the ten largest hold around 3%. The chain uses TRBV5-1 and TRBJ2-2; 7 nucleotides agree with TRBD2. The sequence derives from a female donor with multiple sclerosis, enrolled in a pregnancy study. The source was peripheral blood, collected before pregnancy. The CDR3 nucleotides read TGCGCCAGCAGCTTGATGGCGGGAGCCATTGCAGGCGGGGAGCTGTTTTTT. Protein sequence: CASSLMAGAIAGGELFF.